This paragraph reports one T cell receptor (beta chain). In the authors' methods: Amplification from reference gene primers served as the basis for estimated nucleated cell counts. Measured with immunoSEQ multiplex PCR; TCRdb has only the in-frame clones, and not every one. V and J calls and clone size are copied from that table; D and trimming were computed from the DNA. Of 100,000 to 150,000 clones in the sample, approximately 80% were seen once. The entry originates in a study of blood T cell repertoires in COVID-19. On the study more broadly: Donors in the United States, Italy and Spain gave samples during acute or convalescent COVID-19.

V gave up 7 bases and J gave up 7 bases, with 10 bases separating them. The germline V gene encodes CDR1 MDHEN and CDR2 SYDVKM. CDR3 length: 11 residues. The sample consisted of peripheral blood. This rearrangement joins TRBV28 to TRBJ1-2, with D possibly TRBD1 on 5 matching bases. The receptor was derived from a woman in her forties or fifties with acute or convalescent COVID-19. The CDR3 region is CASTGRGGYTF. The CDR3 DNA reads as TGTGCCAGCACAGGGAGGGGTGGCTACACCTTC.